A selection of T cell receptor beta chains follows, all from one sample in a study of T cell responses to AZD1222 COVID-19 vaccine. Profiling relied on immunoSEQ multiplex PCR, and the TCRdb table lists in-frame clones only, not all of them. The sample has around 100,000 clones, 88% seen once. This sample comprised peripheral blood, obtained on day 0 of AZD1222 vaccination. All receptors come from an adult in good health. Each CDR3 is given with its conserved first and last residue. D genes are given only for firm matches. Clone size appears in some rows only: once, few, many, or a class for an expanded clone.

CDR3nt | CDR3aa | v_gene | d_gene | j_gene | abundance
TGTGCCAGCAGGGGACAGAGACTTGGGACCCAGTACTTC | CASRGQRLGTQYF | TRBV28 | TRBD1 | TRBJ2-5 | .
TGTGCCAGCAGCTTAACACGGGACAGGGTCACCCAGTACTTC | CASSLTRDRVTQYF | TRBV7-7 | TRBD1 | TRBJ2-5 | once
TGTGCCAGCAGTTACAGGGGTGAAGCTTTCTTT | CASSYRGEAFF | TRBV28 | TRBD1 | TRBJ1-1 | .
TGTGCCAGCAGTTACGCGGGGGGCCCTGAAGCTTTCTTT | CASSYAGGPEAFF | TRBV6-2/TRBV6-3 | . | TRBJ1-1 | .
TGTGCCAGCAGCCAAGATCGGGGACAGGGTAGCTACACCTTC | CASSQDRGQGSYTF | TRBV4-2 | TRBD1 | TRBJ1-2 | .
TGTGCCAGCAGTTTCGAGGGGGCTAGCGGCTACACCTTC | CASSFEGASGYTF | TRBV12-3/TRBV12-4 | TRBD1 | TRBJ1-2 | .
TGTGCCAGCAGTCCTGGACAGTTCACAGATACGCAGTATTTT | CASSPGQFTDTQYF | TRBV27 | . | TRBJ2-3 | once
TGTGCCAGCAGCTTAGTTAGGCTTACCACCGGGGAGCTGTTTTTT | CASSLVRLTTGELFF | TRBV7-2 | . | TRBJ2-2 | .
TGTGCCAGCAGCGCAACCGGGACAGGGGTAAATGAGCAGTTCTTC | CASSATGTGVNEQFF | TRBV9 | TRBD1 | TRBJ2-1 | .
TGTGCCAGCAGTTTTCCTTCCCGCTCCTCCACCATATATTTT | CASSFPSRSSTIYF | TRBV28 | . | TRBJ1-3 | once
TGTGCCACACGCCGGGAGAGTAGCACAGATACGCAGTATTTT | CATRRESSTDTQYF | TRBV6-5 | . | TRBJ2-3 | .
TGCGCCAGCAGCCTGTGGGAGGGATACGAGCAGTACTTC | CASSLWEGYEQYF | TRBV4-1 | TRBD2 | TRBJ2-7 | .
TGCAGCGGAGCGCCTACAAACAATGAGCAGTTCTTC | CSGAPTNNEQFF | TRBV29-1 | . | TRBJ2-1 | .
TGCAGCGTTGAAGGGTCTTCCCAGGGCACCGGGGAGCTGTTTTTT | CSVEGSSQGTGELFF | TRBV29-1 | . | TRBJ2-2 | .
TGTGCCAGCAGCCAAGTTGCCCTTGAAAAACTGTTTTTT | CASSQVALEKLFF | TRBV14 | . | TRBJ1-4 | few
TGTGCCAGCAGCCCCGGTTGGGAAATAAGCACTGAAGCTTTCTTT | CASSPGWEISTEAFF | TRBV7-3 | . | TRBJ1-1 | .
TGTGCCAGCAGCTTTTCTGGGGGGACAAGGAATCAGCCCCAGCATTTT | CASSFSGGTRNQPQHF | TRBV11-2 | . | TRBJ1-5 | .
TGTGCCAGCAGCTTAAAACAGGGAAAGGGATCTGGAAACACCATATATTTT | CASSLKQGKGSGNTIYF | TRBV28 | . | TRBJ1-3 | .
TGTGCCAGCCAGGGGGCGAACACCGGGGAGCTGTTTTTT | CASQGANTGELFF | TRBV7-2 | TRBD1 | TRBJ2-2 | .
TGTGCCAGCAGTCCAGGACAGGGGGCGTTTGGGCAGTACTTC | CASSPGQGAFGQYF | TRBV6-5 | TRBD1 | TRBJ2-7 | .
TGTGCCAGCAGCTTAAACAGGGAGATGAACACTGAAGCTTTCTTT | CASSLNREMNTEAFF | TRBV13 | . | TRBJ1-1 | .
TGTGCCAGCAGCTCCGCTAGCGGGAGATTCGTCGACATTCAGTACTTC | CASSSASGRFVDIQYF | TRBV28 | TRBD2 | TRBJ2-4 | .
TGTGCCAGCAGTTTAGTCGTCTTGGAGACCCAGTACTTC | CASSLVVLETQYF | TRBV12-3/TRBV12-4 | . | TRBJ2-5 | .
TGTGCCAGTAGTATCAGGGCGCTCCTCGGGTACGAGCAGTACTTC | CASSIRALLGYEQYF | TRBV19 | . | TRBJ2-7 | .
TGTGCCAGCTCACCCACAGGGGGAGGTCAAGAGACCCAGTACTTC | CASSPTGGGQETQYF | TRBV18 | TRBD1 | TRBJ2-5 | .
TGTGCCAGCAGCTTAGTTCAGGGGTTCGCTGAAGCTTTCTTT | CASSLVQGFAEAFF | TRBV7-2 | . | TRBJ1-1 | .
TGTGCCAGCTCACCGACGCCCGGAAACGGCCGGTTTGAAGAGACCCAGTACTTC | CASSPTPGNGRFEETQYF | TRBV18 | . | TRBJ2-5 | .
TGCGCCAGCAGCCTTACAGGGGGTAACACCGGGGAGCTGTTTTTT | CASSLTGGNTGELFF | TRBV5-1 | TRBD1 | TRBJ2-2 | .
TGCGCCAGCAGCTTGGAGGGTCTCTGGAACACTGAAGCTTTCTTT | CASSLEGLWNTEAFF | TRBV5-1 | . | TRBJ1-1 | .
TGTGCCAGTAGTATCCTGGGTGGAGACGGGGAGCTGTTTTTT | CASSILGGDGELFF | TRBV19 | . | TRBJ2-2 | once
TGTGCCAGCAGCTTATATTCGGAGCGGACCACGAAAGAGACCCAGTACTTC | CASSLYSERTTKETQYF | TRBV7-9 | . | TRBJ2-5 | .
TGTGCCAGCAGCTCCACTTTAGTCAACCCTTCCATTATGAACACTGAAGCTTTCTTT | CASSSTLVNPSIMNTEAFF | TRBV7-2 | . | TRBJ1-1 | .
TGTGCCAGCAGTTTAAATACGCAGTATTTT | CASSLNTQYF | TRBV12-3/TRBV12-4 | . | TRBJ2-3 | .
TGTGCCAGCAGCAGAGGACAGGGTAGAGAGACCCAGTACTTC | CASSRGQGRETQYF | TRBV21-1 | . | TRBJ2-5 | .
TGCGCCAGCAGCGATTCCGGGGGGGCCAACTATGGCTACACCTTC | CASSDSGGANYGYTF | TRBV5-1 | . | TRBJ1-2 | once
TGCGCCAGCAGCCAAGATCGGACAGGGACGAACACCGGGGAGCTGTTTTTT | CASSQDRTGTNTGELFF | TRBV4-3 | TRBD1 | TRBJ2-2 | once
TGTGCCAGCAGCCAAGGGTCTAGCGGGAGGGCCGGGTCCTACAATGAGCAGTTCTTC | CASSQGSSGRAGSYNEQFF | TRBV3-1/TRBV3-2 | TRBD2 | TRBJ2-1 | .
TGTGCCAGCAGCTTAGGGGGGAGGACTAACTATGGCTACACCTTC | CASSLGGRTNYGYTF | TRBV7-2 | . | TRBJ1-2 | once
TGTGCCACCCAGGGGGTAGCGGATACCTACGAGCAGTACTTC | CATQGVADTYEQYF | TRBV10-3 | . | TRBJ2-7 | few
TGTGCCAGCAGCTTAGATTACGCTTCGGTGGAGACCCAGTACTTC | CASSLDYASVETQYF | TRBV7-3 | . | TRBJ2-5 | .
TGTGCCAGCAGCTACACCGGGGACAGGGGGAGAAACACCATATATTTT | CASSYTGDRGRNTIYF | TRBV7-9 | TRBD1 | TRBJ1-3 | .
TGTGCCAGCAGTTTACGCACTCGGACTAGCGGGAGTTCCGGGGAGCTGTTTTTT | CASSLRTRTSGSSGELFF | TRBV7-8 | TRBD2 | TRBJ2-2 | .
TGTGCCAGCAGCGCCCGGGCTTTCTATAGCAATCAGCCCCAGCATTTT | CASSARAFYSNQPQHF | TRBV28 | . | TRBJ1-5 | .
TGTGCCTGGAGTGTACGTACGGGAGGAAACACCATATATTTT | CAWSVRTGGNTIYF | TRBV30 | . | TRBJ1-3 | .
TGTGCCAGCAGCTTCGGGCTAGCGGGGCTTCTCGAGCAGTACTTC | CASSFGLAGLLEQYF | TRBV7-9 | TRBD2 | TRBJ2-7 | .